The 7 T cell receptor beta chains below all came from one sample that was sequenced in a study of T cell changes during pregnancy in multiple sclerosis. Only in-frame clones appear in the TCRdb table, and some are missing; sequencing was by immunoSEQ multiplex PCR. The sample has 100,000 or so clones; about 94% are singletons. Sequences were derived from peripheral blood, sampled after pregnancy. The source is a female donor with multiple sclerosis, enrolled in a pregnancy study.

This clone was recorded a few times. The chain has TRBV28 and TRBJ1-2; the match to TRBD1 covers 8 bases. V trimming: 8 bases; J trimming: 7 bases; junction bases outside the gene matches: 9. The CDR3 runs to 13 residues. Germline V gene lookup returns CDR1 MDHEN and CDR2 SYDVKM. CDR3 sequence reads: CASGETGDRGYTF. CDR3 nucleotide sequence: TGTGCCAGCGGAGAGACAGGGGATCGTGGCTACACCTTC.

The rearrangement joins TRBV4-3 to TRBJ2-3; 8 nucleotides line up with TRBD2. The length of the CDR3 is 17 residues. V lost 0 bases and J lost 0; bases outside the gene matches: 5. Looked up from germline, CDR1 is LGHNA and CDR2 is YSLEER. This chain's CDR3 is CASSQDASGGSTDTQYF. As DNA, the CDR3 is TGCGCCAGCAGCCAAGATGCCAGCGGGGGTAGCACAGATACGCAGTATTTT.

This clone was observed a few times. The chain recombines TRBV14 with TRBJ2-2; 7 bases fit TRBD1. The CDR3 covers 15 residues. Germline V gene data show CDR1 as SGHDN and CDR2 as FVKESK. The V segment lost 2 bases and the J segment 5 bases; nucleotides outside the gene matches: 5. In DNA, the CDR3 is TGTGCCAGCAGCCAACGCAGGGGGATGACCGGGGAGCTGTTTTTT. As protein: CASSQRRGMTGELFF.

This chain uses TRBV10-3 with TRBJ1-1; 8 nucleotides line up with TRBD1. The CDR3 has 12 residues. Trimming at V came to 10 bases and at J to 6 bases, leaving 7 bases not matched to a gene. CDR1 is ENHRY and CDR2 is SYGVKD in the germline V gene. CDR3 DNA sequence: TGTGCCACCTCCGGGACAGGTGCTGAAGCTTTCTTT. Translating gives CATSGTGAEAFF.

The V call is TRBV7-6, the J call TRBJ1-2; D is possibly TRBD1 (5 bases). Per the germline V gene, CDR1 is SGHVS and CDR2 is FNYEAQ. This CDR3 has 15 amino acids. The V end was cut by 5 bases, the J end by 1 base, with 14 bases between. The CDR3 region is CASSPTRGGNYGYTF. The CDR3, as DNA: TGTGCCAGCAGCCCTACCCGCGGGGGTAACTATGGCTACACCTTC.

The V and J genes are TRBV5-6 and TRBJ1-2; TRBD1 matches at 9 bases. CDR1 and CDR2 (germline): SGHDT, YYEEEE. V lost 5 bases to trimming and J lost 7 bases; unmatched junction nucleotides: 9. There are 14 residues in the CDR3. CDR3 in amino acids: CASRDGTGFGGYTF. CDR3 DNA: TGTGCCAGCAGGGACGGGACAGGGTTTGGTGGCTACACCTTC.

A single count supports this clone. The chain carries TRBV5-4 and TRBJ2-7; 10 bases align to TRBD2. CDR1 is SGHNT, CDR2 YYREEE, per germline (reference sequence). The CDR3 runs to 14 residues. The V and J ends lost 4 bases and 6 bases, in that order; junction bases with no gene match: 7. CDR3 region: CASSVSGRLGEQYF. The CDR3 DNA sequence: TGTGCCAGCAGCGTTAGCGGGAGGTTGGGCGAGCAGTACTTC.